The 21 T cell receptor beta chains reported below all come from one sample, sequenced in a study of blood T cells in healthy people across ages. A second about 7 to 11 cycle PCR used barcoded and J-beta primers. Via MiXCR, TCRdb re-called the 5' RACE reads, giving one row per CDR3 protein. Of about 1,400,000 distinct CDR3 sequences listed, roughly 40% are singletons. The sample taken for sequencing was blood. The origin of the receptors is a woman aged 18 to 35 in good health.

This clonotype was detected only a few times. V usage is TRBV27 and J usage is TRBJ1-2; no definite D call. The CDR3 is 15 amino acids. Germline V gene lookup returns CDR1 MNHEY and CDR2 SMNVEV (reference sequence). V lost 5 bases and J lost 0, with 13 bases in between. The CDR3 DNA reads TGTGCCAGCAGTCCCCAGGACCGGACTAACTATGGCTACACCTTC. It is translated as CASSPQDRTNYGYTF.

The V and J genes are TRBV20-1 and TRBJ2-7; 10 nucleotides agree with TRBD2. Per the germline V gene, CDR1 is DFQATT and CDR2 is SNEGSKA (reference sequence). The trim removed 1 base at V and 2 bases at J, leaving 17 bases unmatched. CDR3 length: 19 amino acids. The CDR3 DNA is TGCAGTGCTAGAGTCCCCCAGCGGGGGGGGGTTTCTGGGACCTACGAGCAGTACTTC. It yields the protein CSARVPQRGGVSGTYEQYF.

This clonotype has just a few counts. The chain combines TRBV6-2 or TRBV6-3 with TRBJ2-1; TRBD2 agrees at 13 bases. Germline V gene sequence: CDR1 MNHEY, CDR2 SVGEGT. V shed 2 bases, J shed 8 bases, and the junction held 6 bases outside the gene matches. This CDR3 contains 16 residues. The CDR3 bases are TGTGCCAGCAGTTACGCTACTAGCGGGGGGGCCTATGAGCAGTTCTTC. Protein: CASSYATSGGAYEQFF.

This clonotype was seen only once. The chain links TRBV20-1 to TRBJ1-5; possibly TRBD1 for D (6 bases). This CDR3 spans 14 amino acids. CDR1 and CDR2 (germline): DFQATT, SNEGSKA (reference sequence). The ends were cut back, 5 bases at V and 0 bases at J, with 11 bases in the middle. The CDR3 DNA sequence: TGCAGTGCTTGGGACACATATAGCAATCAGCCCCAGCATTTT. Residues: CSAWDTYSNQPQHF.

This clonotype was counted a single time. The chain recombines TRBV10-3 with TRBJ2-5, with D maybe TRBD1 (5 bases). CDR1 is ENHRY and CDR2 is SYGVKD in the germline V gene. Between the trimmed V and J ends, which lost 4 bases and 4 bases, there was a span of 16 bases. This CDR3 region has 15 residues. CDR3 nucleotide sequence: TGTGCCATCAGTGGTGGGGCGAAGTTTGGAGAGACCCAGTACTTC. It translates to CAISGGAKFGETQYF.

The rearrangement uses TRBV24-1 and TRBJ2-1; weak D call: TRBD2 (5 bases). Trimming removed 5 bases from V and 5 bases from J, with 15 bases in between. This CDR3 is 15 amino acids long. CDR1 is KGHDR and CDR2 is SFDVKD in the germline V gene. The CDR3 DNA is TGTGCCACCAGTGGTGGGAGCGGTATTCACAATGAGCAGTTCTTC. This gives the protein CATSGGSGIHNEQFF.

This clonotype was detected a few times. The J gene is TRBJ2-5, the V gene TRBV12-3 or TRBV12-4, with 9 bases identical to TRBD2. Unmatched junction bases numbered 8, after V lost 1 base and J lost 5 bases. The CDR3 is 16 residues long. CDR3: CASSLVGGRGAETQYF. CDR3 DNA: TGTGCCAGCAGTTTAGTCGGCGGGAGGGGTGCGGAGACCCAGTACTTC.

The chain employs TRBV4-2 and TRBJ2-7, with 7 nucleotides matching TRBD2. The CDR3 loop spans 16 amino acids. Germline-derived CDR1 and CDR2 are LGHNA and YNFKEQ. V lost 0 bases to trimming and J lost 3 bases; unmatched junction nucleotides: 8. The CDR3 spells CASSQEVLAANYEQYF. The CDR3 DNA reads as TGTGCCAGCAGCCAAGAGGTCCTAGCGGCTAACTACGAGCAGTACTTC.

The V and J genes are TRBV6-6 and TRBJ1-5, with D perhaps matching TRBD1 (6 bases). The V gene lost 2 bases and the J gene lost 7 bases, with 18 bases spanning the gap. Germline CDR1 reads MNHNY; CDR2 reads SVGAGI (reference sequence). There are 16 residues in the CDR3. In DNA form, the CDR3 reads TGTGCCAGCAGTTACCGACAGGCCGTGGATCTACAGCCCCAGCATTTT. Protein: CASSYRQAVDLQPQHF.

This chain joins TRBV14 and TRBJ2-7; possibly TRBD1 for D (5 bases). The DNA end is more similar to TRBJ2-5, so the J call may be wrong. The length of the CDR3 is 14 residues. Germline V gene data show CDR1 as SGHDN and CDR2 as FVKESK. DNA for the CDR3: TGTGCCAGCAGCCGATCGACAGTCCCCAGGACCCAGTACTTC. The encoded protein is CASSRSTVPRTQYF.

J is TRBJ1-1 and V is TRBV20-1, with D possibly matching TRBD1 (6 bases). The CDR3 totals 14 residues. V dropped 0 bases and J dropped 5 bases, with 13 bases sitting between them. The germline V gene has CDR1 DFQATT and CDR2 SNEGSKA (reference sequence). The CDR3 sequence: CSARDRGGSTEAFF. CDR3 sequence (DNA): TGCAGTGCTAGAGATCGAGGGGGGTCGACTGAAGCTTTCTTT.

The chain links TRBV5-1 to TRBJ2-1; TRBD2 might be the D (5 bases). The CDR3 length is 15 residues. Germline assignment: CDR1 SGHRS and CDR2 YFSETQ. The ends were cut back, 2 bases at V and 6 bases at J, with 15 bases in the middle. The DNA of the CDR3 is TGCGCCAGCAGCTTCGTAGGAGGTTCGGGCAATGAGCAGTTCTTC. It encodes CASSFVGGSGNEQFF.

The J gene is TRBJ2-7, the V gene TRBV27; no clear D. V gave up 5 bases and J gave up 0 bases, with 8 bases separating them. This CDR3 comprises 13 residues. The germline CDR1 and CDR2 sequences are MNHEY and SMNVEV (reference sequence). The CDR3 nucleotides are TGTGCCAGCAGTCACGCTAGCTCCTACGAGCAGTACTTC. Translated, it gives CASSHASSYEQYF.

There are many counts of this clonotype. The chain couples TRBV27 to TRBJ2-3; D not resolved. The germline gives CDR1 MNHEY, CDR2 SMNVEV (reference sequence). V was pared by 6 bases and J by 4 bases, with 5 bases between. This CDR3 region has 11 residues. CDR3 nucleotide sequence: TGTGCCAGCAGCTTCGCAGATACGCAGTATTTT. It is translated as CASSFADTQYF.

The CDR3 DNA sequence: TGTGCCAGCTCACGGAACCCCGGAGGGGGGGTAATTTACAATGAGCAGTTCTTC. Protein: CASSRNPGGGVIYNEQFF. This chain connects TRBV18 to TRBJ2-1; D is perhaps TRBD2 (7 bases). Per the germline V gene, CDR1 is KGHSH and CDR2 is LQKENI. V shed 4 bases and J shed 4 bases, with 23 bases lying between them. The CDR3 spans 18 residues.

This chain links TRBV5-1 with TRBJ2-5; 7 nucleotides agree with TRBD2. The junction had 7 bases not matched to a gene; V was cut back by 2 bases and J by 0 bases. Per the germline V gene, CDR1 is SGHRS and CDR2 is YFSETQ. The CDR3 is made up of 16 amino acids. The CDR3 loop is CASSFARAGNQETQYF. The DNA of the CDR3 is TGCGCCAGCAGCTTTGCCCGAGCGGGGAACCAAGAGACCCAGTACTTC. Based on the CDR3 plus reference TRBV5-1 and TRBJ2-5, the full variable domain is KAGVTQTPRYLIKTRGQQVTLSCSPISGHRSVSWYQQTPGQGLQFLFEYFSETQRNKGNFPGRFSGRQFSNSRSEMNVSTLELGDSALYLCASSFARAGNQETQYFGPGTRLLVL.

The chain links TRBV21-1 to TRBJ2-7; the DNA was not compared with TRBD1, the D call given in the table. TRBV21-1 is a pseudogene segment. This CDR3 region has 13 residues. The CDR3 region has the DNA TGTGGCAGCAGCGGCCCCGTTTCCTACGAGCAGTACTTC. It encodes CGSSGPVSYEQYF.

This clonotype was picked up one time. A read error may account for a junction end that differs from germline. In DNA form, the CDR3 reads TGTGCCTGCAGCTTAGATCTCCGGCCTCCTGGGGCAGATACGCAGTATTTT. Its translation: CACSLDLRPPGADTQYF. The chain recombines TRBV7-2 with TRBJ2-3; the D is unclear. This CDR3 comprises 17 residues. The germline V gene has CDR1 SGHTA and CDR2 FQGNSA.

The chain couples TRBV3-1 to TRBJ2-7; TRBD1 matches 12 bases. J gave up 4 bases and V 4 bases, and 14 bases lay outside the gene matches. This CDR3 region has 18 residues. CDR1 LGHDT and CDR2 YNNKEL come from the germline V gene (reference sequence). Here the CDR3 DNA reads TGTGCCAGCAGCCGGGGACAGGGGGCAAGGACTAGTGTGTACGAGCAGTACTTC. Its protein is CASSRGQGARTSVYEQYF.

The V and J genes are TRBV29-1 and TRBJ1-2; 7 bases map to TRBD1. The germline V gene encodes CDR1 SQVTM and CDR2 ANQGSEA. The CDR3 loop spans 14 amino acids. V shed 5 bases, J shed 10 bases, and the junction held 16 bases outside the gene matches. The CDR3 region has the DNA TGCAGCGTTTCCCCCCCCGCAGGGGGTTTTCACTACACCTTC. Encoded protein: CSVSPPAGGFHYTF.

The rearrangement uses TRBV27 and TRBJ2-7; 7 nucleotides align to TRBD2. The J segment lost 3 bases and the V segment lost 2 bases, leaving 10 bases of the junction unmatched. CDR1 and CDR2 from the germline V gene are MNHEY and SMNVEV (reference sequence). CDR3 length equals 16 residues. The chain's CDR3 is CASSLVGGNGNYEQYF. CDR3 sequence (DNA): TGTGCCAGCAGTTTAGTGGGGGGGAACGGAAACTACGAGCAGTACTTC.